A selection of T cell receptor beta chains follows, all from one sample in a study of control samples from healthy donors and cancer patients. TCRdb's copy holds only in-frame clones and misses some; the assay was immunoSEQ multiplex PCR. The sample shows about 190,000 clones, and 2% to 2.5% sits with its ten largest clones. Specimen: blood. The receptors come from a woman in her 30s in good health. The conserved cysteine and the conserved F or W are not part of the CDR3 here. Fields, in order: CDR3 protein, J gene, CDR3 length, V gene.

CDR3 protein: ASSPRGLPGYT; J gene: TRBJ1-2; CDR3 length: 11; V gene: TRBV7-9
CDR3 protein: ASSVGSSYEQY; J gene: TRBJ2-7; CDR3 length: 11; V gene: TRBV7-2
CDR3 protein: ASSSSGGPREQF; J gene: TRBJ2-1; CDR3 length: 12; V gene: TRBV6-2/TRBV6-3
CDR3 protein: ATSDPNLSTDTQY; J gene: TRBJ2-3; CDR3 length: 13; V gene: TRBV15
CDR3 protein: ASSPLSLDEQY; J gene: TRBJ2-7; CDR3 length: 11; V gene: TRBV7-7
CDR3 protein: SASQGVMDTIY; J gene: TRBJ1-3; CDR3 length: 11; V gene: TRBV20-1
CDR3 protein: ASSYKSTDTEAF; J gene: TRBJ1-1; CDR3 length: 12; V gene: TRBV6-5
CDR3 protein: ASSQDLVGGNEQF; J gene: TRBJ2-1; CDR3 length: 13; V gene: TRBV3-1/TRBV3-2
CDR3 protein: ASSLTSGGSYNEQF; J gene: TRBJ2-1; CDR3 length: 14; V gene: TRBV5-1
CDR3 protein: ASSGGQGVRQETQY; J gene: TRBJ2-5; CDR3 length: 14; V gene: TRBV5-8
CDR3 protein: ASSSGTENTQY; J gene: TRBJ2-3; CDR3 length: 11; V gene: TRBV7-9
CDR3 protein: ASGLSLSPDRSVPEAF; J gene: TRBJ1-1; CDR3 length: 16; V gene: TRBV12-5
CDR3 protein: ASSLGSQGRETQY; J gene: TRBJ2-5; CDR3 length: 13; V gene: TRBV5-1
CDR3 protein: ASKRGTGGTDTQY; J gene: TRBJ2-3; CDR3 length: 13; V gene: TRBV19
CDR3 protein: AHVWGGNEQF; J gene: TRBJ2-1; CDR3 length: 10; V gene: TRBV2
CDR3 protein: ASSLAGKGSNQPQH; J gene: TRBJ1-5; CDR3 length: 14; V gene: TRBV5-6
CDR3 protein: SVDTGSANEKLF; J gene: TRBJ1-4; CDR3 length: 12; V gene: TRBV29-1
CDR3 protein: ASSLGSGGQETQY; J gene: TRBJ2-5; CDR3 length: 13; V gene: TRBV7-3
CDR3 protein: ASSYSLAGVETQY; J gene: TRBJ2-5; CDR3 length: 13; V gene: TRBV6-5
CDR3 protein: ASSSRTGGFYEQY; J gene: TRBJ2-7; CDR3 length: 13; V gene: TRBV18
CDR3 protein: ASSQAGGPGNEQF; J gene: TRBJ2-1; CDR3 length: 13; V gene: TRBV4-2
CDR3 protein: ASSLDGWGTEAF; J gene: TRBJ1-1; CDR3 length: 12; V gene: TRBV11-2
CDR3 protein: ASSLERGLAEAF; J gene: TRBJ1-1; CDR3 length: 12; V gene: TRBV27
CDR3 protein: ASSFGWGAQH; J gene: TRBJ1-5; CDR3 length: 10; V gene: TRBV19
CDR3 protein: ASSLLRESLSGTDTQY; J gene: TRBJ2-3; CDR3 length: 16; V gene: TRBV5-1
CDR3 protein: ASTDRGNTEAF; J gene: TRBJ1-1; CDR3 length: 11; V gene: TRBV2
CDR3 protein: ASSPARRVYTETF; J gene: TRBJ1-1; CDR3 length: 13; V gene: TRBV6-2/TRBV6-3
CDR3 protein: ASSWNQPQH; J gene: TRBJ1-5; CDR3 length: 9; V gene: TRBV12-3/TRBV12-4
CDR3 protein: ATSENNEQF; J gene: TRBJ2-1; CDR3 length: 9; V gene: TRBV10-3
CDR3 protein: ASSLGGKETQY; J gene: TRBJ2-5; CDR3 length: 11; V gene: TRBV5-5
CDR3 protein: ASSQDRQTQY; J gene: TRBJ2-5; CDR3 length: 10; V gene: TRBV3-1/TRBV3-2
CDR3 protein: ASSPSRQGTNSPLH; J gene: TRBJ1-6; CDR3 length: 14; V gene: TRBV28
CDR3 protein: ASSQGLSGELF; J gene: TRBJ2-2; CDR3 length: 11; V gene: TRBV3-1/TRBV3-2
CDR3 protein: AWSVPRRVLSAGAQETQY; J gene: TRBJ2-5; CDR3 length: 18; V gene: TRBV30
CDR3 protein: ASTELGLDTQY; J gene: TRBJ2-3; CDR3 length: 11; V gene: TRBV12-3/TRBV12-4
CDR3 protein: ASSFGGAGSTDTQY; J gene: TRBJ2-3; CDR3 length: 14; V gene: TRBV5-4
CDR3 protein: AISEGGVYGYT; J gene: TRBJ1-2; CDR3 length: 11; V gene: TRBV10-3
CDR3 protein: AIKTASSYEQY; J gene: TRBJ2-7; CDR3 length: 11; V gene: TRBV10-3
CDR3 protein: ASSQDGSGAGTDTQY; J gene: TRBJ2-3; CDR3 length: 15; V gene: TRBV4-2
CDR3 protein: ASSPRQGAGELF; J gene: TRBJ2-2; CDR3 length: 12; V gene: TRBV7-2
CDR3 protein: ASTLLTGNTEAF; J gene: TRBJ1-1; CDR3 length: 12; V gene: TRBV28
CDR3 protein: ASTQGTQNYEKLF; J gene: TRBJ1-4; CDR3 length: 13; V gene: TRBV19
CDR3 protein: ASRGDQGANSPLH; J gene: TRBJ1-6; CDR3 length: 13; V gene: TRBV6-5
CDR3 protein: ASSWDTNYGYT; J gene: TRBJ1-2; CDR3 length: 11; V gene: TRBV6-6
CDR3 protein: ASSLEAGANYEQY; J gene: TRBJ2-7; CDR3 length: 13; V gene: TRBV6-5
CDR3 protein: ASSDRDGDEQY; J gene: TRBJ2-7; CDR3 length: 11; V gene: TRBV2
CDR3 protein: SARDPGQGF; J gene: TRBJ1-2; CDR3 length: 9; V gene: TRBV20-1
CDR3 protein: ASSNSYNEQF; J gene: TRBJ2-1; CDR3 length: 10; V gene: TRBV6-2/TRBV6-3
CDR3 protein: ASSLQARGDEKLF; J gene: TRBJ1-4; CDR3 length: 13; V gene: TRBV7-9
CDR3 protein: ASSVEAESSYEQY; J gene: TRBJ2-7; CDR3 length: 13; V gene: TRBV9
CDR3 protein: ATGTGYSPLH; J gene: TRBJ1-6; CDR3 length: 10; V gene: TRBV2
CDR3 protein: ASSQDAGQGGGYT; J gene: TRBJ1-2; CDR3 length: 13; V gene: TRBV4-1
CDR3 protein: ASSLTGTSNQPQH; J gene: TRBJ1-5; CDR3 length: 13; V gene: TRBV19
CDR3 protein: ATSVGGQPQH; J gene: TRBJ1-5; CDR3 length: 10; V gene: TRBV24-1
CDR3 protein: ASSLPDRIGEKLF; J gene: TRBJ1-4; CDR3 length: 13; V gene: TRBV2
CDR3 protein: ASSFLGASNYGYT; J gene: TRBJ1-2; CDR3 length: 13; V gene: TRBV28
CDR3 protein: ASSLWTSGGESDTQY; J gene: TRBJ2-3; CDR3 length: 15; V gene: TRBV28
CDR3 protein: ASSQDLQYNSPLH; J gene: TRBJ1-6; CDR3 length: 13; V gene: TRBV14
CDR3 protein: ASSFSRGDNSYEQY; J gene: TRBJ2-7; CDR3 length: 14; V gene: TRBV7-9
CDR3 protein: ASLGGRRTEVNTEAF; J gene: TRBJ1-1; CDR3 length: 15; V gene: TRBV4-1